Listed below are T cell receptor beta chains from one sample, sequenced in a study of blood T cell repertoires in COVID-19. Using immunoSEQ multiplex PCR, the repertoire was profiled, and TCRdb retains in-frame clones only, with some absent. The sample records 200,000 or so clones, 79% being singletons. Sequencing was done on a sample of peripheral blood. The receptors were gathered from a man in his 60s with active or convalescent COVID-19. The conserved cysteine and the conserved F or W are not part of the CDR3 here. D genes are given only for firm matches.

CDR3	J	V	D
ASSVGAGASPEQY	TRBJ2-7	TRBV9	TRBD2
ASSDSTRAGGPTDTQY	TRBJ2-3	TRBV2	TRBD2
ASSYRRNVGGETQY	TRBJ2-5	TRBV6-5	.
ASSLAAGTEQF	TRBJ2-1	TRBV5-6	TRBD2
ASSRKPTTGETQY	TRBJ2-5	TRBV5-6	.
ASSLRRYGYT	TRBJ1-2	TRBV12-3/TRBV12-4	.
ASSSGQAYQETQY	TRBJ2-5	TRBV7-2	TRBD1
ASSDPGWAKNIQY	TRBJ2-4	TRBV2	.
ASSLGPSLYEQF	TRBJ2-1	TRBV7-8	.
SVGGGRGYEQY	TRBJ2-7	TRBV29-1	TRBD2